This entry lists 32 T cell receptor beta chains sequenced from one sample in a study of CD8 T cells in Susac syndrome (dated by TCRdb to between 2018 and 2021). Library preparation employed the immunoSEQ multiplex PCR assay. RNA was extracted with the RNeasy kit and about 0.45 to 1 ug was reverse transcribed using random hexamers. In-frame beta chains were kept once TCRdb had trimmed the public reads at Q25 with fastp and called clones with MiXCR. One record per CDR3 amino acid sequence lists the most common genes and DNA. The sample table contains about 200,000 distinct CDR3 sequences; only one count was recorded for about 93% of them. Of the sample, 0.1% to 0.15% is held by the ten largest clones. Material: CD8+ T cells from PBMCs. Receptors were obtained from a human donor with multiple sclerosis.

CDR3 nucleotide sequence: TGTGCTAGTGGTCAAGGACTAATTGAATACAATGAGCAGTTCTTC. As protein: CASGQGLIEYNEQFF. The genes are TRBV12-5 and TRBJ2-1, with D possibly being TRBD2 (6 bases). Germline CDR1 LGHNT, CDR2 FRNRAP. V dropped 5 bases and J dropped 4 bases, with 15 bases sitting between them. This CDR3 is 15 amino acids long.

The rearrangement joins TRBV7-6 to TRBJ2-1; no clear D gene. Trimming cost V 3 bases and J 0 bases, with 3 bases left between them. Per the germline V gene, CDR1 is SGHVS and CDR2 is FNYEAQ. The CDR3 consists of 13 residues. CDR3 nucleotide sequence: TGTGCCAGCAGCTTTCGCTCCTACAATGAGCAGTTCTTC. This codes for CASSFRSYNEQFF.

As to this clonotype: One junction end does not reproduce the germline sequence, and a read error may be involved. V gene TRBV7-7 combines with J gene TRBJ2-5, with D perhaps being TRBD1 or TRBD2 (6 bases each). The CDR3 consists of 14 residues. Per germline, CDR1 SSHAT and CDR2 FNYEAQ (reference sequence). The DNA of the CDR3 is TGTGCTAGCAGCTTAGGGGGGACCCAAGAGACCCAGTACTTC. This encodes CASSLGGTQETQYF. Supplemented by reference TRBV7-7 and TRBJ2-5, the full variable domain reads GAGVSQSPRYKVTKRGQDVTLRCDPISSHATLYWYQQALGQGPEFLTYFNYEAQPDKSGLPSDRFSAERPEGSISTLTIQRTEQRDSAMYRCASSLGGTQETQYFGPGTRLLVL.

V is TRBV19 and J is TRBJ2-7; TRBD2 agrees at 9 bases. Germline V gene data show CDR1 as LNHDA and CDR2 as SQIVND (reference sequence). CDR3 length: 13 residues. With V trimmed by 3 bases and J by 5 bases, 2 bases remained unmatched. In DNA, the CDR3 is TGTGCCAGTAGTATCGTAGCGGGAGACGAGCAGTACTTC. As protein: CASSIVAGDEQYF.

This chain uses TRBV9 with TRBJ1-4; D is perhaps TRBD1 (5 bases). In germline, CDR1 is SGDLS, CDR2 YYNGEE. The V end was cut by 1 base, the J end by 8 bases, with 6 bases between. The CDR3 runs to 12 residues. The CDR3: CASSVSGEKLFF. The CDR3 region has the DNA TGTGCCAGCAGCGTATCAGGGGAAAAACTGTTTTTT.

The chain uses TRBV27 and TRBJ2-7, with TRBD2 identical over 10 bases. V trimming: 2 bases; J trimming: 2 bases; junction bases outside the gene matches: 0. Per the germline V gene, CDR1 is MNHEY and CDR2 is SMNVEV (reference sequence). The CDR3 sequence is 14 residues long. The CDR3 region is CASSLSGRAYEQYF. The DNA of the CDR3 is TGTGCCAGCAGTTTAAGCGGGAGGGCCTACGAGCAGTACTTC.

This rearrangement joins TRBV18 to TRBJ2-5; 9 nucleotides match TRBD1. V was clipped by 3 bases and J by 5 bases; unmatched bases: 10. The CDR3 sequence is 16 residues long. Germline V gene data show CDR1 as KGHSH and CDR2 as LQKENI. DNA for the CDR3: TGTGCCAGCTCACCGGCAAACAGGGGGCCGGGGGAGACCCAGTACTTC. Translated, it gives CASSPANRGPGETQYF.

This clonotype turned up a few times. The chain uses TRBV13 and TRBJ2-1; possible D gene TRBD1, 6 bases. The V gene's germline CDR1 is PRHDT and CDR2 FYEKMQ (reference sequence). CDR3 size: 15 residues. V was shortened by 2 bases and J by 4 bases, with 12 bases between the two germline ends. The CDR3 sequence is CASSLRGQGYNEQFF. CDR3 sequence (DNA): TGTGCCAGCAGCTTACGAGGGCAGGGGTACAATGAGCAGTTCTTC.

The gene calls are TRBV7-8 and TRBJ2-5; D remains unclear. Germline loops: CDR1 SGHVS, CDR2 FQNEAQ. The CDR3 loop spans 14 amino acids. V was shortened by 1 base and J by 5 bases, with 11 bases between the two germline ends. The CDR3 loop is CASSLVVLDETQYF. Here the CDR3 DNA reads TGTGCCAGCAGCTTAGTGGTCCTAGACGAGACCCAGTACTTC.

The chain carries TRBV7-6 and TRBJ2-7, with TRBD1 matching over 9 bases. In germline, CDR1 is SGHVS, CDR2 FNYEAQ. CDR3 length equals 14 residues. The J segment lost 5 bases and the V segment lost 5 bases, leaving 7 bases of the junction unmatched. CDR3 residues: CASSPSTGGHEQYF. The CDR3 DNA reads TGTGCCAGCAGCCCATCGACAGGGGGACACGAGCAGTACTTC.

Only one count was recorded for this clonotype. V usage is TRBV29-1 and J usage is TRBJ1-2; D perhaps matches TRBD1 (5 bases). V gave up 1 base and J gave up 6 bases, with 21 bases separating them. Germline CDR1 reads SQVTM; CDR2 reads ANQGSEA. The CDR3 runs 16 residues. CDR3 bases: TGCAGCGTTGAAGGACCGGGAGGCCGGCCGGGGGATGGCTACACCTTC. This translates into CSVEGPGGRPGDGYTF.

V gene TRBV7-9 combines with J gene TRBJ2-7; 7 bases line up with TRBD2. Trimming took 5 bases from V and 0 from J; bases not matched to a gene: 7. The CDR3 is 15 residues long. Germline loops: CDR1 SEHNR, CDR2 FQNEAQ (reference sequence). CDR3 sequence reads: CASSEGGGGSYEQYF. The CDR3 DNA follows: TGTGCCAGCAGCGAGGGCGGGGGAGGCTCCTACGAGCAGTACTTC.

This sequence joins TRBV29-1 and TRBJ2-1; possible D gene TRBD2, 6 bases. Germline lookup yields CDR1 SQVTM and CDR2 ANQGSEA. This CDR3 has 13 residues. Trimming took 8 bases from V and 2 from J, leaving 13 bases between them. DNA for the CDR3: TGCAGCTCCACGGGGAGGACCTACAATGAGCAGTTCTTC. It translates to CSSTGRTYNEQFF.

The V and J genes are TRBV13 and TRBJ2-3; D possibly corresponds to TRBD2 (6 bases). Germline values: CDR1 PRHDT, CDR2 FYEKMQ (reference sequence). The CDR3 sequence is 15 residues long. With 2 bases removed from V and 0 bases from J, the gap between germline ends came to 9 bases. This chain's CDR3 is CASSLQGGSTDTQYF. The CDR3 DNA follows: TGTGCCAGCAGCTTACAGGGAGGTAGCACAGATACGCAGTATTTT.

The chain carries TRBV20-1 and TRBJ1-1; D gene unclear. Germline-derived CDR1 and CDR2 are DFQATT and SNEGSKA (reference sequence). V was cut by 3 bases and J by 5 bases, with 7 bases left in between. The CDR3 extends over 11 amino acids. CDR3 loop: CSARSETEAFF. The CDR3 DNA follows: TGCAGTGCTAGGAGTGAGACTGAAGCTTTCTTT.

The V call is TRBV20-1, the J call TRBJ2-7, with D tentatively TRBD1 or TRBD2 (6 bases each). CDR1 is DFQATT and CDR2 is SNEGSKA in the germline V gene (reference sequence). CDR3 length equals 15 residues. V lost 5 bases and J 4 bases, leaving 21 bases between the germline ends. The CDR3 region has the DNA TGCAGTGCTTATCCCCGGGAGAGGGGGTTATACGAGCAGTACTTC. It is translated as CSAYPRERGLYEQYF.

The genes are TRBV5-6 and TRBJ1-1; no firm D call. The CDR3 is 12 residues long. From germline, CDR1 is SGHDT and CDR2 YYEEEE. The V end lost 3 bases, the J end lost 5 bases, and 8 bases lay between the germline ends. CDR3 coding DNA: TGTGCCAGCAGCTGGGGAAGGACTGAAGCTTTCTTT. Protein: CASSWGRTEAFF.

The chain links TRBV15 to TRBJ2-5, with 10 bases lining up with TRBD2. Trimming cost V 1 base and J 4 bases; bases outside gene matches: 6. The germline CDR1 and CDR2 sequences are LNHNV and YYDKDF (reference sequence). This CDR3 comprises 16 residues. The chain's CDR3 is CATSRAPGLAPETQYF. The CDR3 nucleotides are TGTGCCACCAGCAGAGCCCCGGGACTAGCGCCAGAGACCCAGTACTTC.

V usage is TRBV30 and J usage is TRBJ1-3; D not certain. Germline CDR1 GTSNPN, CDR2 SVGIG (reference sequence). The CDR3 covers 16 residues. The V and J ends lost 0 bases and 0 bases respectively, with 12 bases between them. CDR3 sequence reads: CAWSVPTQISGNTIYF. CDR3 sequence (DNA): TGTGCCTGGAGTGTTCCTACACAGATCTCTGGAAACACCATATATTTT.

The gene calls are TRBV19 and TRBJ1-1; D is ambiguous. V was cut by 3 bases and J by 7 bases, with 15 bases left in between. Germline CDR1 and CDR2: LNHDA and SQIVND (reference sequence). The length of the CDR3 is 14 residues. CDR3 DNA: TGTGCCAGTAGTATGGGATTGGTCGGATTTGAAGCTTTCTTT. Amino acids: CASSMGLVGFEAFF.

This chain uses TRBV20-1 with TRBJ1-1, with D perhaps matching TRBD1 (5 bases). Germline lookup yields CDR1 DFQATT and CDR2 SNEGSKA (reference sequence). Trimming took 5 bases from V and 0 from J, leaving 10 bases between them. The CDR3 is 13 amino acids. As DNA, the CDR3 is TGCAGTGCTCCAGGGAACATGAACACTGAAGCTTTCTTT. Its protein product is CSAPGNMNTEAFF.

The chain couples TRBV20-1 to TRBJ2-5, with D unresolved. Trimming took off 0 bases at V and 2 bases at J, with 1 base between the two ends. This CDR3 has 11 residues. Per germline, CDR1 DFQATT and CDR2 SNEGSKA (reference sequence). CDR3 DNA: TGCAGTGCTAGAGAACAAGAGACCCAGTACTTC. This codes for CSAREQETQYF.

V usage is TRBV6-1 and J usage is TRBJ1-1; no reliable D call. The germline V gene has CDR1 MNHNS and CDR2 SASEGT. This CDR3 has 15 amino acids. The V gene lost 2 bases and the J gene lost 2 bases, with 12 bases spanning the gap. The CDR3 here is CASSELNLLNTEAFF. CDR3 in DNA: TGTGCCAGCAGTGAACTGAACCTCCTTAACACTGAAGCTTTCTTT.

The V call is TRBV28, the J call TRBJ1-5; D is uncertain. V gave up 2 bases and J gave up 6 bases, with 8 bases separating them. The CDR3 extends over 13 amino acids. Germline CDR1 is MDHEN and CDR2 is SYDVKM. CDR3 sequence: CASSLLRGQPQHF. The CDR3 coding sequence is TGTGCCAGCAGTTTACTCCGGGGTCAGCCCCAGCATTTT.

The V gene is TRBV29-1, the J gene TRBJ1-2; tentatively, D is TRBD1 (5 bases). The CDR3 consists of 13 residues. V was cut by 0 bases and J by 8 bases, with 13 bases left in between. Germline values: CDR1 SQVTM, CDR2 ANQGSEA. The CDR3 spells CSVEDKQGRGYTF. CDR3 nucleotide sequence: TGCAGCGTTGAAGATAAGCAGGGTCGGGGCTACACCTTC.

The chain is built from TRBV4-2 and TRBJ1-4; perhaps TRBD1 as D (5 bases). V lost 1 base, J lost 5 bases, and 11 bases lay in between. The CDR3 sequence is 15 residues long. The germline V gene encodes CDR1 LGHNA and CDR2 YNFKEQ. CDR3 in DNA: TGTGCCAGCAGCCAAGTCCGGGGCCAGAATGAAAAACTGTTTTTT. Its translation is CASSQVRGQNEKLFF.

The rearrangement joins TRBV29-1 to TRBJ2-4, with no clear D. Trimming cost V 1 base and J 9 bases, with 13 bases left between them. This CDR3 is built from 13 residues. In germline, CDR1 is SQVTM, CDR2 ANQGSEA. CDR3 in amino acids: CSVEVFGSPIQYF. In DNA form, the CDR3 reads TGCAGCGTTGAAGTTTTTGGTAGCCCCATTCAGTACTTC.

The V and J genes are TRBV6-2 or TRBV6-3 and TRBJ2-3; D uncertain. The CDR3 is 18 amino acids. Germline V gives CDR1 MNHEY, CDR2 SVGEGT. V shed 0 bases and J shed 0 bases, with 16 bases lying between them. The DNA for the CDR3 is TGTGCCAGCAGTTACTCCTTATCCCTGGCGGTGAGCACAGATACGCAGTATTTT. It encodes CASSYSLSLAVSTDTQYF.

Comments on this clonotype: A read error may account for a junction end that differs from germline. The CDR3 nucleotides read TGTGCCAGCGGTGACGGATCTGAAGCTTTCTTT. Amino acids: CASGDGSEAFF. The chain couples TRBV6-1 to TRBJ1-1, with D unresolved. The CDR3 length is 11 residues. Germline V lookup: CDR1 MNHNS, CDR2 SASEGT.

This clonotype occurred once. The genes are TRBV7-9 and TRBJ1-1, with a possible D match to TRBD1 (5 bases). This CDR3 is 13 amino acids long. CDR1 is SEHNR and CDR2 is FQNEAQ in the germline V gene (reference sequence). Trimming stripped 5 bases from V and 8 bases from J, with 15 bases between. CDR3: CASSPSTGPEAFF. In DNA form, the CDR3 reads TGTGCCAGCAGCCCGAGCACGGGGCCCGAAGCTTTCTTT.

This chain connects TRBV6-5 to TRBJ2-5, with 7 nucleotides matching TRBD2. Germline values: CDR1 MNHEY, CDR2 SVGAGI. Germline trimming cut 4 bases from V and 0 bases from J; bases unmatched to any gene: 5. The CDR3 runs to 15 residues. The CDR3 bases are TGTGCCAGCAGTTCACTGGGAGGGGACCAAGAGACCCAGTACTTC. It is translated as CASSSLGGDQETQYF.

The CDR3 here is CAVPQTGRVTGELFF. Written as DNA, the CDR3 is TGTGCCGTCCCCCAAACGGGGCGGGTCACCGGGGAGCTGTTTTTT. The chain combines TRBV30 with TRBJ2-2; possibly TRBD1 or TRBD2 for D (5 bases each). The CDR3 extends over 15 amino acids. With 8 bases removed from V and 4 bases from J, the gap between germline ends came to 20 bases. Germline-derived CDR1 and CDR2 are GTSNPN and SVGIG (reference sequence).